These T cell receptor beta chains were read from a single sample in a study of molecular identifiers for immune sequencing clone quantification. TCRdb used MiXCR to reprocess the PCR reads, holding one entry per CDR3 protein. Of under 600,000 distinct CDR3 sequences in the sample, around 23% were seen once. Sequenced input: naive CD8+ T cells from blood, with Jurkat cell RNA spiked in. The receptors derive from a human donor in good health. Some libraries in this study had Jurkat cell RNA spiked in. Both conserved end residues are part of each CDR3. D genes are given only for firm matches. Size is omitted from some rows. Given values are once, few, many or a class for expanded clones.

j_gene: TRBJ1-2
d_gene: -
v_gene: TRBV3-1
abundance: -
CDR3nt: TGTGCCAGCAGCCAATGGCGCGGCGGGGCGGATGGCTACACCTTC
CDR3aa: CASSQWRGGADGYTF

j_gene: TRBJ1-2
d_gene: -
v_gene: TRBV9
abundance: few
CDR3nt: TGTGCCAGCACGGACGGCTATGGCTACACCTTC
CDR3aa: CASTDGYGYTF

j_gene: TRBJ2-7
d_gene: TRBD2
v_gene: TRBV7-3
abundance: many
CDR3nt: TGTGCCAGCAGCCCGGGACTAGGGTCCTACGAGCAGTACTTC
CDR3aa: CASSPGLGSYEQYF

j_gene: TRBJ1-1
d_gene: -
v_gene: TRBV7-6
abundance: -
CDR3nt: TGTGCCCGCAGCTTGGGGTTGCCCCCTGCCGCTTTCTTT
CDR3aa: CARSLGLPPAAFF

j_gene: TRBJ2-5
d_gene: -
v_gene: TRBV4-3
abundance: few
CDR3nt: TGCGCCAGCAGCCAAGCTCTCGTAGAGACCCAGTACTTC
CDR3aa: CASSQALVETQYF

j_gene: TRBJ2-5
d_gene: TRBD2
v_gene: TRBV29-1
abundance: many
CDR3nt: TGCAGCGTTGAAGTCGGGACTAGCGGGAGGGCCCAGTCCCAAGAGACCCAGTACTTC
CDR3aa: CSVEVGTSGRAQSQETQYF

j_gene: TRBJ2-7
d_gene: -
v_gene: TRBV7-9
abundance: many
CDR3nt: TGTGCCAGCAGCTTTAGCGGTACCTACGAGCAGTACTTC
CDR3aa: CASSFSGTYEQYF

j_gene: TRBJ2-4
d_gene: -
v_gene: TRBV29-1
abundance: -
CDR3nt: TGCTGCGTTGAGGTACAGTCAAAAAACATTCAGTACTTC
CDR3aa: CCVEVQSKNIQYF

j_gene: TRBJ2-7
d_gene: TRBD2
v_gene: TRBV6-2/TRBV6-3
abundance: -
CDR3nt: TGTGCCAGCACCTGGACTAGCGGGGGATACGAGCAGTACTTC
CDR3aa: CASTWTSGGYEQYF

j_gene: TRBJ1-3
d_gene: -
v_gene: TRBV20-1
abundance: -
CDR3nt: TGCAGTGCTGGGGGGGCTGTTTCTGGCTCCGGAAACACCATATATTTT
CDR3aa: CSAGGAVSGSGNTIYF

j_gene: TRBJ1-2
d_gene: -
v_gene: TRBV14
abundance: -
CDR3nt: TGTGCCAGCAGCCAAGAAGGTTTGGCAGGGGCCTATGGCTACACCTTC
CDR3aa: CASSQEGLAGAYGYTF

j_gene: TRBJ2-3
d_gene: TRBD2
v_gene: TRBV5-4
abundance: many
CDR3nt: TGTGCCAGCAGCCCGGGACTAACTAGCACAGATACGCAGTATTTT
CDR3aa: CASSPGLTSTDTQYF

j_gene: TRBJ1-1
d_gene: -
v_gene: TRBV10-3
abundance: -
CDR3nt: TGTGCCATCAGTCCGGGGGGGACGGTGAACACTGAAGCTTTCTTT
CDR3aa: CAISPGGTVNTEAFF

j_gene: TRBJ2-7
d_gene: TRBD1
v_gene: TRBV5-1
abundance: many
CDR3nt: TGCGCCAGCAGCGTAGACAGGGCCTACGAGCAGTACTTC
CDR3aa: CASSVDRAYEQYF

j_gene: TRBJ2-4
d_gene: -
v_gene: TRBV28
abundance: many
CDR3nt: TGTGCCAGCAGAACTCTCGACCGAGCCAAAAACATTCAGTACTTC
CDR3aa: CASRTLDRAKNIQYF

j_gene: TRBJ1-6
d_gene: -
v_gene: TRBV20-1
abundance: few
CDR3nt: TGCAGTGCTAGAGACGAGTTGTCAGGGAGCTCACCCCTCCACTTT
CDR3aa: CSARDELSGSSPLHF

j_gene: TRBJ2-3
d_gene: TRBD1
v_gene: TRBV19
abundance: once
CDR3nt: TGTGCCAGTAGTCCTCCAGGACAGGGAATTTTAAATACGCGGTATTTT
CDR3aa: CASSPPGQGILNTRYF

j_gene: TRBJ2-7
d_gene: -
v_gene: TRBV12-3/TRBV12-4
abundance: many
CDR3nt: TGTGCCAGCAGCCCGAACGAGCTCGAGCAGTACTTC
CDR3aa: CASSPNELEQYF

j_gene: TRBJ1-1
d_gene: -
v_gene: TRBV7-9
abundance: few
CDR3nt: TGTGCCAGCAGCCCATGGAGCGCGCCTGAAGCTTTCTTT
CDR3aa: CASSPWSAPEAFF

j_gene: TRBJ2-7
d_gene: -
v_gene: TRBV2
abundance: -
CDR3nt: TGTGCCAGCAGTGAAGAGACACCCCCGCTACGCGAGCAGTACTTC
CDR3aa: CASSEETPPLREQYF

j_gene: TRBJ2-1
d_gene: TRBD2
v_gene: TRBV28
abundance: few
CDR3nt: TGTGCCAGCAGTCCCTCCAAGGCGGGAGTTTCCTACAATGAGCAGTTCTTC
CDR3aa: CASSPSKAGVSYNEQFF

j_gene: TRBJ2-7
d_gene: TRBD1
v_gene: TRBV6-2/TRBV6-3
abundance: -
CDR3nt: TGTGCCAGCAGTTTTTCCCGTACACAGGGGCCCCCGGCCTACGAGCAGTACTTC
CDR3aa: CASSFSRTQGPPAYEQYF

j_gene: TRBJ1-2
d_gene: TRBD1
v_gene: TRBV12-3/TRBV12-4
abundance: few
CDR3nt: TGTGCCAGCAGTTTAGCTTTGACAGGGGGGATATATGGCTACACCTTC
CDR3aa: CASSLALTGGIYGYTF

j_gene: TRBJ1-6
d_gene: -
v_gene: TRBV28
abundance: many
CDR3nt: TGTGCCAGCAGGACTGATGCGAGCTCCTATAATTCACCCCTCCACTTT
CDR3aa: CASRTDASSYNSPLHF

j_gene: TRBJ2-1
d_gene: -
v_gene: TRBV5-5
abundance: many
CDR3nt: TGTGCCAGCAGCTTGGAGTTGGGGACCCCCTACAATGAGCAGTTCTTC
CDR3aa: CASSLELGTPYNEQFF

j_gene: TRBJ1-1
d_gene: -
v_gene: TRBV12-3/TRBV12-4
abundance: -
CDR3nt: TGTGCCAGCAGTTACCCCCAAGGGGAGAGTACTGAAGCTTTCTTT
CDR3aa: CASSYPQGESTEAFF

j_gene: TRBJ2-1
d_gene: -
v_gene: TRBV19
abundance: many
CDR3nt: TGTGCCAGTAGTATTGGTGAGCCGGGAGTCAATGAGCAGTTCTTC
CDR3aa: CASSIGEPGVNEQFF

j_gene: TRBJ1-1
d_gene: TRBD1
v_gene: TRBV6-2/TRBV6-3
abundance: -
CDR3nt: TGTGCCAGCAGTTCCACCAGGGGGCCGGGCACTGAAGCTTTCTTT
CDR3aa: CASSSTRGPGTEAFF

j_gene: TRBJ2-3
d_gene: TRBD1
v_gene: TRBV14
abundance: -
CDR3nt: TGTGACAGCAGCCAAGATTACGGGACAGCCACAGATACGCAGTATTTT
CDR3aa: CDSSQDYGTATDTQYF

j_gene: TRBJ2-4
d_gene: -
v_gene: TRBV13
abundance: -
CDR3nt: TGTGCCACCAGCTTAGAAGCAAGGGGCCCCGGGAGCGTTCAGTGCTTC
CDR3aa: CATSLEARGPGSVQCF

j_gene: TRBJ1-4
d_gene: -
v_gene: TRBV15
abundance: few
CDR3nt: TGTGCCACCAGCACTGGGGTCGGGGCTCCTAATGAAAAACTGCTTTTT
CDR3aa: CATSTGVGAPNEKLLF

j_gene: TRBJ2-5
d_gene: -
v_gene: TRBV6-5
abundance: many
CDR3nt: TGTGCCAGCAGTGGTACAGGGTCAGAGACCCAGTACTTC
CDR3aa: CASSGTGSETQYF

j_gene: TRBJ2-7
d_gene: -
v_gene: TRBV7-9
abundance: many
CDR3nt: TGTGCCAGCAGCCCAGAATACTACTACGAGCAGTACTTC
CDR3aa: CASSPEYYYEQYF

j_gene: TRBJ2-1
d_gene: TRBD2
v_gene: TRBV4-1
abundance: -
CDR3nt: TGCGCCAGCAGCCTAATGGATGCGGGGGGGCTTACCAATGAGCAGTTCTTC
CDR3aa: CASSLMDAGGLTNEQFF

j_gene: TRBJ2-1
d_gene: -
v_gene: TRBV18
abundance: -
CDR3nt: TGTGCCAGCTCGGACGGACAGCACCCAAACAATGAGCAGTTCTTC
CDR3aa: CASSDGQHPNNEQFF

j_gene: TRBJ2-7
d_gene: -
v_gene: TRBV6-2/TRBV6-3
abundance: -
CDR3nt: TGTGCCAGCAGCCAAGCTCCGTCTAACTTCGAGCAGTACTTC
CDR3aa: CASSQAPSNFEQYF

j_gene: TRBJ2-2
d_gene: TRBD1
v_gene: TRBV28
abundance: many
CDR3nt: TGTGCCAGCAGTTTAAACCCGGACAGGGGGAACACCGGGGAGCTGTTTTTT
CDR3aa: CASSLNPDRGNTGELFF

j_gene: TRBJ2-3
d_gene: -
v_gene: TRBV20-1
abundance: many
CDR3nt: TGCAGTGCTAGAGATGGTAGCGGCAGCACAGATACGCAGTATTTT
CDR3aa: CSARDGSGSTDTQYF

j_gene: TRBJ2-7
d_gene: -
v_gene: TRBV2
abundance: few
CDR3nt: TGTGCCAGCAGTGATCGGAATTTTGGGTCCTACGAGCAGTACTTC
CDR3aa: CASSDRNFGSYEQYF

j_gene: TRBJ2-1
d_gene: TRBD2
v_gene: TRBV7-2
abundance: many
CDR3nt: TGTGCCAGCAGCGAGCTAGCGGGACGCTCCTACAATGAGCAGTTCTTC
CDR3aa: CASSELAGRSYNEQFF

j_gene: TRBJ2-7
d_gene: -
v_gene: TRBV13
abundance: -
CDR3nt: TGTGCCAGCAGCTCGCCCACAGGGAGCTACGAGCAGTACTTC
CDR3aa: CASSSPTGSYEQYF

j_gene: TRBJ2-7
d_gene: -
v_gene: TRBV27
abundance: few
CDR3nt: TGTGCCACCGCGTCGTGGCAGGGAGATGGGTACGAGCAGTACTTC
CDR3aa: CATASWQGDGYEQYF

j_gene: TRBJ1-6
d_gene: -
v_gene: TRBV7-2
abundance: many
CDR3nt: TGTGCCAGCAGCTGGGGAGACCTTGGCAGTTCACCCCTCCACTTT
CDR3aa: CASSWGDLGSSPLHF

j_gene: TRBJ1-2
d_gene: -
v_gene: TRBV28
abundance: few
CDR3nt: TGTGCCAGCAGTTCTAGGTACCAGCCCTATGGCTACACCTTC
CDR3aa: CASSSRYQPYGYTF

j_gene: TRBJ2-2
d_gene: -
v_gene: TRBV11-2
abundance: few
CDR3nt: TGTGCCAGCAGCCCCACTGGCAGAAGAGGCGAGCTGTTTTTT
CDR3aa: CASSPTGRRGELFF

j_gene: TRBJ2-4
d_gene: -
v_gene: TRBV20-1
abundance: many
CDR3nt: TGCAGTGCTAGAGAACCCGCGGGAAAAAACATTCAGTACTTC
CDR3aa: CSAREPAGKNIQYF

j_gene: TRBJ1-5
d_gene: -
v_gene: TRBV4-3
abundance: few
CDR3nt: TGCGCCAGCAGCCAAGACAGGACAAATAATCAGCCCCAGCATTTT
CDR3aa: CASSQDRTNNQPQHF

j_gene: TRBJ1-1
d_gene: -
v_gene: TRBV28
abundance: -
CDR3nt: TGTGCCAGCAGTCCACTCGTTGGGAAGGCCCTACTTGAAGCTTTCTTT
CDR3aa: CASSPLVGKALLEAFF

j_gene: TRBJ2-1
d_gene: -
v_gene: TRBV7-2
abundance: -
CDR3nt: TGTGCCAGCAGCACTTTCAACTACAATGAGCAGTTCTTC
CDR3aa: CASSTFNYNEQFF

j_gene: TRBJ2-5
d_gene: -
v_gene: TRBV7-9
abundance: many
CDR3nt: TGTGCCAGCAGCCCGGACAGCTTCCAAGAGACCCAGTACTTC
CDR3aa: CASSPDSFQETQYF

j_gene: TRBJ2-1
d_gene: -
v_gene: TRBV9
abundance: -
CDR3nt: TGTGCCAGCAGCGAACCGGGACTTCGGTTCTTC
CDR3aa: CASSEPGLRFF